This TCR beta chain was observed in a study of blood T cell repertoires in COVID-19. In the study overall: COVID-19 samples, acute and convalescent, were from the United States, Italy and Spain.

Trimming cost V 4 bases and J 0 bases, with 6 bases left between them. CDR3 length equals 13 residues. Original processing notes: Cell counts per sample came from amplifying reference gene primers. Repertoires were generated with immunoSEQ multiplex PCR, while TCRdb's copy carries only in-frame clones and drops some. V and J calls and clone size come straight from that table; D and trimming were deduced from the DNA. The repertoire holds approximately 190,000 clones, with roughly 84% as singletons. This clonotype was sampled from a human donor in a cohort sampled during active COVID-19. V usage is TRBV12-3 or TRBV12-4 and J usage is TRBJ1-1, with D unclear. Sequenced input: peripheral blood. The CDR3 here is CASSSTMNTEAFF. The CDR3 region has the DNA TGTGCCAGCAGTTCCACTATGAACACTGAAGCTTTCTTT.